This T cell receptor (beta chain) was identified during a study of cytomegalovirus exposure and HLA in healthy donors. This CDR3 has 15 amino acids. The V and J ends lost 6 bases and 0 bases respectively, with 13 bases between them. CDR1 and CDR2 from the germline V gene are MNHNY and SVGAGI (reference sequence). Vbeta (60) and Jbeta (13) primers were used in the PCR. Method: immunoSEQ multiplex PCR; TCRdb's copy keeps in-frame clones and lacks some. Of roughly 120,000 clones listed, roughly 78% are singletons. Notes on the study in general: The study recorded about 160 TCR beta chains that were cytomegalovirus-associated. Per a later analysis, HLA-associated TCR beta chains showed more clonal expansion than other, equally common TCR beta chains. A later analysis by the authors found several of the most significant clusters apparently linked to common viral pathogens.

In the case of this clone: Its antigen is still unknown.

This clonotype originated in a man aged 25-45 years in good health and CMV-seronegative. The chain recombines TRBV6-6 with TRBJ2-3; the D gene is possibly TRBD2 (6 bases). The sample was PBMCs. DNA for the CDR3: TGTGCCAGCAGGCCCCCGGGGGTCAGCACAGATACGCAGTATTTT. Protein product: CASRPPGVSTDTQYF.